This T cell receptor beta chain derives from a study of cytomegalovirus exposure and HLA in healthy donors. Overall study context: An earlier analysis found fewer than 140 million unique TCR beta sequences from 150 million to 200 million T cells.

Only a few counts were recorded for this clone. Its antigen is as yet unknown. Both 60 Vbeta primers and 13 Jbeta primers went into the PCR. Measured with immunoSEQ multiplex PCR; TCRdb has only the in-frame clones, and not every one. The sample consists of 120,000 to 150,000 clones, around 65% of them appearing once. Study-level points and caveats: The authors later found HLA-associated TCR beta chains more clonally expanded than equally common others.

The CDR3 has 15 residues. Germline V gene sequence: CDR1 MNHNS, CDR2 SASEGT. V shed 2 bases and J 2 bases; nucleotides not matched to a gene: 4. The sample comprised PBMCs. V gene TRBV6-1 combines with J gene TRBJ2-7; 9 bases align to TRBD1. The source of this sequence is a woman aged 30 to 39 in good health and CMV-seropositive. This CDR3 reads CASSEIGTGPYEQYF. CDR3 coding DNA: TGTGCCAGCAGTGAAATCGGGACAGGGCCCTACGAGCAGTACTTC.